This TCR beta chain derives from a study of blood T cell repertoires in COVID-19. The table came from immunoSEQ multiplex PCR; TCRdb's copy has only in-frame clones and leaves some out. The data hold fewer than 250,000 clones, with 85% to 95% observed a single time. In germline, CDR1 is SQVTM, CDR2 ANQGSEA. The CDR3 consists of 15 residues. V was pared by 6 bases and J by 7 bases, with 22 bases between. Sequencing used peripheral blood. The rearrangement links TRBV29-1 to TRBJ1-3; the D gene is possibly TRBD1 (5 bases). This TCR derives from a man aged 25 to 40 with COVID-19, enrolled during active disease. Here the CDR3 reads CSVAGPDPLHNTIYF. The CDR3 region has the DNA TGCAGCGTCGCGGGACCGGACCCCCTTCACAACACCATATATTTT.